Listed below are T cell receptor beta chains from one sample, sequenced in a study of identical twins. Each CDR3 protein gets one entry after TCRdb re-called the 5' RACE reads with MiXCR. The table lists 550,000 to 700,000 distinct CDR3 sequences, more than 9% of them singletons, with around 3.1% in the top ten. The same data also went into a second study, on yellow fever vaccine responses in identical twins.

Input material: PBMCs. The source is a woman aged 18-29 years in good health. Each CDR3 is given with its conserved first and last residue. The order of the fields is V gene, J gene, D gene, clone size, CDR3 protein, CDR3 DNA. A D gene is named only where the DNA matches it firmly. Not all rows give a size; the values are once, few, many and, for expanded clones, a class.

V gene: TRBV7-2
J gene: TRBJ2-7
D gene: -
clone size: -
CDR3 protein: CASSSKDISPNEQYF
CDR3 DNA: TGTGCCAGCAGCTCCAAGGACATTAGTCCTAACGAGCAGTACTTC

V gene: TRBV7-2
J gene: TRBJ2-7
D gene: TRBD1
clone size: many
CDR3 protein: CASSPWTGLYEQYF
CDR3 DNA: TGTGCCAGCAGCCCCTGGACAGGGCTCTACGAGCAGTACTTC

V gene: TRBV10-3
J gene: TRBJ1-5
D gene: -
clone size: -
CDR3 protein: CAISEYKGQPQHF
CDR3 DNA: TGTGCCATCAGTGAATACAAGGGTCAGCCCCAGCATTTT

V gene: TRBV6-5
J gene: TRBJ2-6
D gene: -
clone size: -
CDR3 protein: CASSYKTASGANVLTF
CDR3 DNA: TGTGCCAGCAGTTACAAGACAGCAAGTGGGGCCAACGTCCTGACTTTC

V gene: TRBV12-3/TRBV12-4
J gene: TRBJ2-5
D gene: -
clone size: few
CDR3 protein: CASKQGGTQYF
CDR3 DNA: TGTGCCAGCAAGCAGGGGGGCACCCAGTACTTC

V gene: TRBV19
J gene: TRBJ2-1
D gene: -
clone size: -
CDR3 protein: CASSQGGLKGWSYNEQFF
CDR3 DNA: TGTGCCAGTAGCCAAGGCGGTTTGAAGGGTTGGTCCTACAATGAGCAGTTCTTC

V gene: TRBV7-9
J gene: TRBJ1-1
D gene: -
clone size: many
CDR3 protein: CASSEDLGEAFF
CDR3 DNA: TGTGCCAGCAGTGAGGACCTGGGAGAAGCTTTCTTT

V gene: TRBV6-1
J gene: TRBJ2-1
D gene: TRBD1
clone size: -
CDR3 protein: CASSAAPGTGYNEQFF
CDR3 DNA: TGTGCCAGCAGCGCCGCCCCCGGGACAGGGTACAATGAGCAGTTCTTC

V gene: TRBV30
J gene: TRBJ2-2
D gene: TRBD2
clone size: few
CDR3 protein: CAWILAGMNTGELFF
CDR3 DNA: TGTGCCTGGATCCTAGCGGGGATGAACACCGGGGAGCTGTTTTTT

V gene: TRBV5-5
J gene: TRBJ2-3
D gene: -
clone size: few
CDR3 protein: CATLTGPGRLYF
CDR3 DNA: TGTGCCACCCTAACAGGACCTGGCCGTCTGTATTTT

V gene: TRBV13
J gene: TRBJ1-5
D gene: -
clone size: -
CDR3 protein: CASSGDGNQPQHF
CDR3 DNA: TGTGCCAGCAGCGGGGACGGCAATCAGCCCCAGCATTTT

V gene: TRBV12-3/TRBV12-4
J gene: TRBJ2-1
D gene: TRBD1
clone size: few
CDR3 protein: CASTRWTGGQNEQFF
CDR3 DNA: TGTGCCAGCACCCGCTGGACAGGGGGGCAGAATGAGCAGTTCTTC

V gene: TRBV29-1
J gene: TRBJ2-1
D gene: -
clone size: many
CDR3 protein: CSVGTGGAYNEQFF
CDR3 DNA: TGCAGCGTTGGTACTGGCGGGGCCTACAATGAGCAGTTCTTC

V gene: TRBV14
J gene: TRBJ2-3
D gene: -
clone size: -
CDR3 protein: CASSQDGGLTDTQYF
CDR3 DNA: TGTGCCAGCAGCCAAGACGGGGGACTCACAGATACGCAGTATTTT

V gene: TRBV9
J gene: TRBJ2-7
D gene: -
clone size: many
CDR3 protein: CASSYHDGGYEQYF
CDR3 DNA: TGTGCCAGCAGCTATCATGACGGGGGTTACGAGCAGTACTTC

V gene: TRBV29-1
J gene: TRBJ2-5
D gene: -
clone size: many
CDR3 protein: CSADLQVAGTQYF
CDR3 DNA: TGCAGCGCTGACCTACAGGTCGCTGGAACCCAGTACTTC

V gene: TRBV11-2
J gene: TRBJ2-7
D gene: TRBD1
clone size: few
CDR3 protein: CASSRDGQGTHEQYF
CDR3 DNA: TGTGCCAGCAGCCGCGACGGACAGGGTACCCACGAGCAGTACTTC

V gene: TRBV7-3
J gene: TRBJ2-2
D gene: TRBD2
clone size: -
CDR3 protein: CASSPGLAGGILGELFF
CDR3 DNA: TGTGCCAGCAGCCCCGGACTAGCGGGGGGTATCCTCGGGGAGCTGTTTTTT

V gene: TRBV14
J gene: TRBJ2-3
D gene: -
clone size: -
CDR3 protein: CASSQISVRRTDTQYF
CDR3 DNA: TGTGCCAGCAGCCAAATCTCCGTCCGTCGCACAGATACGCAGTATTTT

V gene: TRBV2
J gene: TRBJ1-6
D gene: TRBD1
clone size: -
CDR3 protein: CASLGTGDPSLHF
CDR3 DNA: TGTGCCAGCCTCGGGACAGGGGATCCCTCCCTCCACTTT

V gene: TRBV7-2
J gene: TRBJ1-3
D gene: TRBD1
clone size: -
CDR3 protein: CASSPTGTLGNTIYF
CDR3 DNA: TGTGCCAGCAGCCCGACAGGGACTCTTGGAAACACCATATATTTT

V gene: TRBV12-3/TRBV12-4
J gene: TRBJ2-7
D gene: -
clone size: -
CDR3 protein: CASSKIPLAEQYF
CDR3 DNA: TGTGCCAGCAGCAAAATCCCCTTGGCCGAGCAGTACTTC

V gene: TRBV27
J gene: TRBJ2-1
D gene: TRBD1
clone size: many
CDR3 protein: CASSLIGTVHNEQFF
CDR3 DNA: TGTGCCAGCAGTTTAATCGGGACAGTACACAATGAGCAGTTCTTC